The 3 T cell receptor beta chains presented below share a single source sample, sequenced in a study of technical replicates of blood from a handful of donors. Data came from immunoSEQ multiplex PCR; TCRdb stores just in-frame clones and leaves some out. The data hold some 85,000 clones, with just under 95% observed a single time. Specimen: T cells isolated from PBMCs. These TCRs come from a human donor in good health.

The V call is TRBV7-2, the J call TRBJ1-1; TRBD1 matches 7 bases. Germline-derived CDR1 and CDR2 are SGHTA and FQGNSA. J gave up 4 bases and V 3 bases, and 5 bases lay outside the gene matches. The CDR3 spans 14 residues. The CDR3 nucleotides are TGTGCCAGCAGCTTGACAGGGTTGGGCACTGAAGCTTTCTTT. As protein: CASSLTGLGTEAFF.

This sequence joins TRBV28 and TRBJ1-1; D unclear. In germline, CDR1 is MDHEN, CDR2 SYDVKM. The CDR3 is 14 residues long. The V end lost 11 bases, the J end lost 1 base, and 17 bases lay between the germline ends. CDR3 loop: CAASVRSGNTEAFF. The CDR3 coding sequence is TGTGCCGCCAGCGTTCGTTCGGGGAACACTGAAGCTTTCTTT.

This clone appeared once. This sequence joins TRBV19 and TRBJ1-2; the match to TRBD1 covers 9 bases. Losses at the gene ends were 3 bases for V and 2 bases for J; bases not matched to a gene: 4. Looked up from germline, CDR1 is LNHDA and CDR2 is SQIVND (reference sequence). The CDR3 sequence is 15 residues long. CDR3 sequence reads: CASSIGGQGNYGYTF. The CDR3 nucleotides are TGTGCCAGTAGTATCGGAGGACAGGGGAACTATGGCTACACCTTC.